These 16 T cell receptor beta chains originate from one sample sequenced in a study of OX40 agonist ivuxolimab in advanced cancers. The data were produced by immunoSEQ multiplex PCR, yet TCRdb's version contains in-frame clones alone and is incomplete. The sample lists tens of thousands of clones; around 84% were seen once. This specimen consisted of CD4+ or CD8+ T cells sorted from blood, obtained in a trial of the OX40 agonist ivuxolimab. The receptors originated from an adult with an advanced solid tumor such as melanoma, head and neck, liver or kidney cancer.

V usage is TRBV19 and J usage is TRBJ2-2; 7 nucleotides align to TRBD2. This CDR3 region has 15 residues. V was clipped by 5 bases and J by 4 bases; unmatched bases: 7. Per germline, CDR1 LNHDA and CDR2 SQIVND (reference sequence). As DNA, the CDR3 is TGTGCCAGTAGTTCTAGGCGGGGGAGCACCGGGGAGCTGTTTTTT. This encodes CASSSRRGSTGELFF.

J is TRBJ2-5 and V is TRBV9; possible D gene TRBD2, 6 bases. The CDR3 is 18 residues long. The ends were cut back, 0 bases at V and 1 base at J, with 19 bases in the middle. CDR1 and CDR2 from the germline V gene are SGDLS and YYNGEE. DNA of the CDR3: TGTGCCAGCAGCGTAGGAGCCGGGGGAAGAAGGATCCAAGAGACCCAGTACTTC. Amino acid sequence: CASSVGAGGRRIQETQYF.

The chain joins TRBV10-3 to TRBJ2-3; a weak D match, TRBD2 (6 bases). This CDR3 has 13 amino acids. Between the trimmed V and J ends, which lost 6 bases and 8 bases, there was a span of 15 bases. The germline CDR1 and CDR2 sequences are ENHRY and SYGVKD. Here the CDR3 DNA reads TGTGCCATCAGCCTCCGACCGGAGGGTACGCAGTATTTT. Encoded protein: CAISLRPEGTQYF.

The chain links TRBV14 to TRBJ2-3; possible D gene TRBD2, 6 bases. The CDR3 runs 12 residues. V lost 4 bases to trimming and J lost 6 bases, with 8 bases between them. CDR1 SGHDN and CDR2 FVKESK come from the germline V gene. The CDR3 reads CASSPSADTQYF. CDR3 nucleotides: TGTGCCAGCAGCCCTAGCGCGGATACGCAGTATTTT. The full variable domain, completed using reference TRBV14 and TRBJ2-3, is EAGVTQFPSHSVIEKGQTVTLRCDPISGHDNLYWYRRVMGKEIKFLLHFVKESKQDESGMPNNRFLAERTGGTYSTLKVQPAELEDSGVYFCASSPSADTQYFGPGTRLTVL.

The chain is built from TRBV15 and TRBJ2-3, with 8 bases fitting TRBD2. The junction had 5 bases not matched to a gene; V was cut back by 2 bases and J by 7 bases. This CDR3 is 14 amino acids long. Per germline, CDR1 LNHNV and CDR2 YYDKDF (reference sequence). Here the CDR3 reads CATSRSGSSHTQYF. DNA for the CDR3: TGTGCCACCAGCAGAAGCGGGAGCTCACATACGCAGTATTTT.

The genes are TRBV25-1 and TRBJ1-6; no firm D call. Per the germline V gene, CDR1 is MGHDK and CDR2 is SYGVNS. The CDR3 contains 15 residues. V lost 3 bases to trimming and J lost 6 bases, with 12 bases between them. CDR3 in DNA: TGTGCCAGCAGTGATCTCCTGCAGGTTAATTCACCCCTCCACTTT. As protein: CASSDLLQVNSPLHF.

V gene TRBV5-4 combines with J gene TRBJ2-5, with 7 positions matching TRBD2. Germline trimming cut 2 bases from V and 5 bases from J; bases unmatched to any gene: 6. This CDR3 comprises 14 residues. The germline V gene has CDR1 SGHNT and CDR2 YYREEE (reference sequence). The CDR3 DNA follows: TGTGCCAGCAGCTTCCCGGGGGGAAGGGAGACCCAGTACTTC. Protein sequence: CASSFPGGRETQYF. Full variable domain (outside the CDR3, taken from reference TRBV5-4 and TRBJ2-5): ETGVTQSPTHLIKTRGQQVTLRCSSQSGHNTVSWYQQALGQGPQFIFQYYREEENGRGNFPPRFSGLQFPNYSSELNVNALELDDSALYLCASSFPGGRETQYFGPGTRLLVL.

This clone was counted once. CDR3 bases: TGTGCCACCAGCAGAGCGGGATACACAGATACGCAGTATTTT. Protein sequence: CATSRAGYTDTQYF. V usage is TRBV15 and J usage is TRBJ2-3, with a possible D match to TRBD2 (5 bases). Trimming pared 1 base from V and 2 bases from J, leaving 7 bases between. Germline V gene sequence: CDR1 LNHNV, CDR2 YYDKDF (reference sequence). The CDR3 extends over 14 amino acids.

The genes are TRBV27 and TRBJ1-1; TRBD1 might be the D (6 bases). The V gene's germline CDR1 is MNHEY and CDR2 SMNVEV (reference sequence). The CDR3 is made up of 17 amino acids. The germline V and J ends were trimmed by 5 bases and 0 bases, with 19 bases remaining between them. CDR3 residues: CASSPWDPTGLNTEAFF. The CDR3 bases are TGTGCCAGCAGTCCCTGGGACCCCACAGGGTTGAACACTGAAGCTTTCTTT.

The gene calls are TRBV7-2 and TRBJ2-1; TRBD2 matches at 9 bases. The CDR3 is 16 residues long. Germline V gives CDR1 SGHTA, CDR2 FQGNSA. J was trimmed by 6 bases and V by 4 bases; bases with no gene match: 10. The CDR3 bases are TGTGCCAGCAGCTCATATATTAGCGGGGGCCCCAATGAGCAGTTCTTC. It is translated as CASSSYISGGPNEQFF.

This clone was recorded only once. This chain links TRBV2 with TRBJ1-4; TRBD1 matches at 11 bases. The CDR3 totals 15 residues. With V trimmed by 8 bases and J by 0 bases, 2 bases remained unmatched. Germline assignment: CDR1 SNHLY and CDR2 FYNNEI. The CDR3: CASGDRGATNEKLFF. Written as DNA, the CDR3 is TGTGCCAGCGGGGACAGGGGGGCAACTAATGAAAAACTGTTTTTT.

V gene TRBV28 combines with J gene TRBJ1-3; TRBD1 might be the D (5 bases). V gave up 2 bases and J gave up 0 bases, with 8 bases separating them. The V gene's germline CDR1 is MDHEN and CDR2 SYDVKM. The CDR3 totals 15 residues. The CDR3 DNA is TGTGCCAGCAGTTTACGGGGGAGCTCTGGAAACACCATATATTTT. This sequence encodes CASSLRGSSGNTIYF.

J is TRBJ2-6 and V is TRBV5-6; 8 nucleotides align to TRBD1. With V trimmed by 5 bases and J by 0 bases, 10 bases remained unmatched. CDR1 and CDR2 from the germline V gene are SGHDT and YYEEEE. The CDR3 has 18 residues. The CDR3 region is CASSTGTGEYSGANVLTF. In nucleotides, the CDR3 is TGTGCCAGCAGTACCGGGACAGGCGAATACTCTGGGGCCAACGTCCTGACTTTC. The full variable domain, in which reference TRBV5-6 and TRBJ2-6 provide the parts outside the CDR3, is DAGVTQSPTHLIKTRGQQVTLRCSPKSGHDTVSWYQQALGQGPQFIFQYYEEEERQRGNFPDRFSGHQFPNYSSELNVNALLLGDSALYLCASSTGTGEYSGANVLTFGAGSRLTVL.

This chain joins TRBV19 and TRBJ2-1; a possible D gene is TRBD1 (6 bases). The CDR3 loop spans 14 amino acids. Germline assignment: CDR1 LNHDA and CDR2 SQIVND (reference sequence). The V and J ends lost 7 bases and 4 bases respectively, with 14 bases between them. The CDR3 is CASTRGGQYNEQFF. The CDR3 nucleotides read TGTGCCAGTACCCGGGGTGGACAGTACAATGAGCAGTTCTTC.

The rearrangement links TRBV2 to TRBJ1-6; D unresolved. Germline assignment: CDR1 SNHLY and CDR2 FYNNEI. This CDR3 comprises 15 residues. The V and J ends lost 2 bases and 9 bases respectively, with 14 bases between them. CDR3: CASSERLPGGSPLHF. CDR3 sequence (DNA): TGTGCCAGCAGTGAAAGACTTCCTGGCGGTTCACCCCTCCACTTT.

The chain uses TRBV9 and TRBJ2-7, with no clear D. The CDR3 has 13 residues. Germline-derived CDR1 and CDR2 are SGDLS and YYNGEE. Trimming stripped 4 bases from V and 7 bases from J, with 15 bases between. CDR3 protein: CASSPDLMREQYF. Here the CDR3 DNA reads TGTGCCAGCAGCCCAGATTTAATGCGGGAGCAGTACTTC. Using reference TRBV9 and TRBJ2-7 for the parts outside the CDR3, the full variable domain is DSGVTQTPKHLITATGQRVTLRCSPRSGDLSVYWYQQSLDQGLQFLIQYYNGEERAKGNILERFSAQQFPDLHSELNLSSLELGDSALYFCASSPDLMREQYFGPGTRLTVT.